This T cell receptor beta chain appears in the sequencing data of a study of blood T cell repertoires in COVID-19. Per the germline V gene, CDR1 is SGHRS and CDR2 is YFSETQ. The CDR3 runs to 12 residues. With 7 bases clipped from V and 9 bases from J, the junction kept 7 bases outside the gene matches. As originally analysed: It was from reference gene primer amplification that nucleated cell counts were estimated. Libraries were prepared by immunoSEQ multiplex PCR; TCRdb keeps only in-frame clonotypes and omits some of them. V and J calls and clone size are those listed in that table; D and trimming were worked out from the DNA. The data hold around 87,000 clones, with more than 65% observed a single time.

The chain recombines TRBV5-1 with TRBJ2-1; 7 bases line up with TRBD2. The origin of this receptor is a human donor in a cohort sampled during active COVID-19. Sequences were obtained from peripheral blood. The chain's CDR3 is CASSRDYGEQFF. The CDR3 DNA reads TGCGCCAGCTCTAGGGACTACGGTGAGCAGTTCTTC. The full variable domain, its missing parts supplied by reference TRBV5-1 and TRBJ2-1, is KAGVTQTPRYLIKTRGQQVTLSCSPISGHRSVSWYQQTPGQGLQFLFEYFSETQRNKGNFPGRFSGRQFSNSRSEMNVSTLELGDSALYLCASSRDYGEQFFGPGTRLTVL.